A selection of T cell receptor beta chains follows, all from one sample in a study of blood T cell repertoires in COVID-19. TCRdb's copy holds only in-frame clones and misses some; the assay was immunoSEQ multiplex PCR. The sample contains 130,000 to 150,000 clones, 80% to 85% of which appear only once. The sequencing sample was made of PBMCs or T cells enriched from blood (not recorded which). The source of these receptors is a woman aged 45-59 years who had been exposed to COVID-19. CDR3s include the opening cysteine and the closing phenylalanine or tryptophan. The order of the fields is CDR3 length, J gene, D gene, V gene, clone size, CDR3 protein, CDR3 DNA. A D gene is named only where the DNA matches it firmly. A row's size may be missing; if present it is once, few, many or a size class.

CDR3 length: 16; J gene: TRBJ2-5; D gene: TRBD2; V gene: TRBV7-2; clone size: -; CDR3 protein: CASSFPPGLGQETQYF; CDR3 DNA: TGTGCCAGCAGCTTTCCACCAGGACTAGGCCAAGAGACCCAGTACTTC
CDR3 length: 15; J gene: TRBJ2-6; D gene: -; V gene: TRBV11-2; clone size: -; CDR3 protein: CASSLFGSGANVLTF; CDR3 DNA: TGTGCCAGCAGCTTATTCGGCTCTGGGGCCAACGTCCTGACTTTC
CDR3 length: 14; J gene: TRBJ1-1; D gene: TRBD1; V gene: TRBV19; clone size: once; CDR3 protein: CASSSQGAGTEAFF; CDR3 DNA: TGTGCCAGTAGTAGCCAGGGGGCGGGGACTGAAGCTTTCTTT
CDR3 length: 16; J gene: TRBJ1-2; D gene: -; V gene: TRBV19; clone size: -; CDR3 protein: CASKRGGGSEAYGYTF; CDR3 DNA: TGTGCCAGTAAGAGAGGGGGAGGGTCGGAGGCCTATGGCTACACCTTC
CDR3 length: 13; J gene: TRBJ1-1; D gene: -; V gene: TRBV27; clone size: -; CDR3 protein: CASSLSPNTEAFF; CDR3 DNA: TGTGCCAGCAGTTTATCCCCAAACACTGAAGCTTTCTTT
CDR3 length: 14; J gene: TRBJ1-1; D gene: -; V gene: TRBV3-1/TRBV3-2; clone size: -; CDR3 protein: CASSQESGLTEAFF; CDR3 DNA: TGTGCCAGCAGCCAAGAGTCCGGGTTGACTGAAGCTTTCTTT
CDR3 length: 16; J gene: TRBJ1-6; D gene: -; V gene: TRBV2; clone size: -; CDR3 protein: CASSGGPSPNNSPLHF; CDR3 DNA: TGTGCCAGCAGTGGGGGGCCTTCTCCCAATAATTCACCCCTCCACTTT
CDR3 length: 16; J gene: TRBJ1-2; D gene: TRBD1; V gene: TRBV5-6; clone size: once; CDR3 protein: CASSLGGTASNYGYTF; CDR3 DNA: TGTGCCAGCAGCTTGGGGGGGACAGCCTCTAACTATGGCTACACCTTC
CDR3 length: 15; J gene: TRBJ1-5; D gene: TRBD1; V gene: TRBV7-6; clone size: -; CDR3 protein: CASSLGQGAGQPQHF; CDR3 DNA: TGTGCCAGCAGCTTAGGACAGGGGGCTGGGCAGCCCCAGCATTTT
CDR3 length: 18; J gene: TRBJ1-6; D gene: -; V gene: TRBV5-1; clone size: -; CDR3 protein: CASSLAGGQSSYNSPLHF; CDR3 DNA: TGCGCCAGCAGCTTGGCCGGGGGGCAGAGCTCCTATAATTCACCCCTCCACTTT